The 9 T cell receptor beta chains reported below all come from one sample, sequenced in a study of control samples from healthy donors and cancer patients. TCRdb keeps only in-frame clones here, not all; method: immunoSEQ multiplex PCR. The sample holds about 89,000 clones, around nine tenths seen once. Sequences were obtained from blood. The source of these receptors is a man between 25 and 39 years old in good health.

J is TRBJ1-1 and V is TRBV4-1; D not resolved. The CDR3 loop spans 12 amino acids. Per germline, CDR1 MGHRA and CDR2 YSYEKL. Trimming stripped 1 base from V and 10 bases from J, with 10 bases between. CDR3 amino acids: CASSQGSLGAFF. The CDR3 DNA follows: TGCGCCAGCAGCCAAGGGTCGTTAGGAGCTTTCTTT.

V gene TRBV6-5 combines with J gene TRBJ1-3; D ambiguous. The CDR3 covers 12 residues. The germline CDR1 and CDR2 sequences are MNHEY and SVGAGI. Trimming removed 10 bases at V and 2 bases at J, with 9 bases between. CDR3 loop: CATTTTGNTIYF. Written as DNA, the CDR3 is TGTGCCACCACTACAACTGGAAACACCATATATTTT.

The chain has TRBV11-2 and TRBJ1-3; tentative D call: TRBD1 (6 bases). Germline V gene sequence: CDR1 SGHAT, CDR2 FQNNGV. This CDR3 is built from 15 residues. Between the trimmed V and J ends, which lost 5 bases and 0 bases, there was a span of 11 bases. The CDR3: CASSPAGDSGNTIYF. Written as DNA, the CDR3 is TGTGCCAGCAGCCCCGCAGGGGACTCTGGAAACACCATATATTTT.

This clone was observed a handful of times. Additional DNA sequences in this sample encode the identical CDR3. This chain links TRBV7-2 with TRBJ1-2; TRBD1 aligns across 7 bases. The ends lost 1 base at V and 10 bases at J; junction bases unmatched: 6. Per the germline V gene, CDR1 is SGHTA and CDR2 is FQGNSA. CDR3 size: 13 residues. The chain's CDR3 is CASSLGGGGAYTF. CDR3 in DNA: TGTGCCAGCAGCTTAGGAGGGGGCGGCGCCTACACCTTC. Full variable domain (remainder filled in from reference TRBV7-2 and TRBJ1-2): GAGVSQSPSNKVTEKGKDVELRCDPISGHTALYWYRQSLGQGLEFLIYFQGNSAPDKSGLPSDRFSAERTGGSVSTLTIQRTQQEDSAVYLCASSLGGGGAYTFGSGTRLTVV.

The genes are TRBV6-6 and TRBJ1-2; 8 nucleotides align to TRBD1. Germline lookup yields CDR1 MNHNY and CDR2 SVGAGI (reference sequence). This CDR3 has 13 amino acids. The V segment lost 6 bases and the J segment 11 bases; nucleotides outside the gene matches: 11. CDR3 nucleotide sequence: TGTGCCAGCAGCCCCGGACAGGGTTCGAGTTACACCTTC. Residues: CASSPGQGSSYTF.

This clone has only one observation. V is TRBV6-5 and J is TRBJ1-1; possibly TRBD1 for D (5 bases). The CDR3 loop spans 15 amino acids. Trimming removed 5 bases at V and 3 bases at J, with 16 bases between. CDR1 MNHEY and CDR2 SVGAGI come from the germline V gene. The CDR3 reads CASSQPWGGDTEAFF. CDR3 nucleotide sequence: TGTGCCAGCAGTCAACCCTGGGGGGGGGACACTGAAGCTTTCTTT.

The chain recombines TRBV19 with TRBJ1-3, with TRBD1 matching 8 bases. V shed 7 bases and J 0 bases; nucleotides not matched to a gene: 8. The CDR3 runs to 16 residues. The germline V gene encodes CDR1 LNHDA and CDR2 SQIVND (reference sequence). The CDR3 protein is CASTLWTGSSGNTIYF. In nucleotides, the CDR3 is TGTGCCAGTACCCTTTGGACAGGGAGCTCTGGAAACACCATATATTTT.

The V and J genes are TRBV9 and TRBJ1-1, with D maybe TRBD1 (6 bases). Germline CDR1 reads SGDLS; CDR2 reads YYNGEE. CDR3 length: 15 amino acids. The V and J ends lost 0 bases and 3 bases respectively, with 12 bases between them. CDR3 in amino acids: CASSVGGAADTEAFF. CDR3 in DNA: TGTGCCAGCAGCGTAGGGGGGGCGGCTGACACTGAAGCTTTCTTT. Full variable domain (remainder filled in from reference TRBV9 and TRBJ1-1): DSGVTQTPKHLITATGQRVTLRCSPRSGDLSVYWYQQSLDQGLQFLIQYYNGEERAKGNILERFSAQQFPDLHSELNLSSLELGDSALYFCASSVGGAADTEAFFGQGTRLTVV.

The V and J genes are TRBV4-1 and TRBJ2-2, with TRBD1 matching over 9 bases. Germline V gene lookup returns CDR1 MGHRA and CDR2 YSYEKL. Trimming took 4 bases from V and 7 from J; bases not matched to a gene: 10. This CDR3 has 16 amino acids. CDR3 protein: CASSPPGQGYNGELFF. The DNA of the CDR3 is TGCGCCAGCAGCCCGCCGGGACAGGGATATAACGGGGAGCTGTTTTTT.